Below are 25 T cell receptor beta chains sequenced from a single sample in a study of blood T cell repertoires in COVID-19. The method was immunoSEQ multiplex PCR; TCRdb's version includes in-frame clones alone and lacks a portion of them. This sample has about 70,000 clones; around nine tenths occur once, and the top ten carry about 2.4%. Sequencing used peripheral blood. These receptors were obtained from a human donor in a cohort sampled during active COVID-19.

The chain links TRBV6-4 to TRBJ1-3, with D uncertain. The germline V gene has CDR1 MRHNA and CDR2 SNTAGT. V was cut by 1 base and J by 2 bases, with 12 bases left in between. The length of the CDR3 is 16 residues. CDR3 region: CASSDYAHEAGNTIYF. CDR3 DNA sequence: TGTGCCAGCAGTGACTATGCGCACGAGGCTGGAAACACCATATATTTT.

This chain links TRBV6-6 with TRBJ1-6; D might be TRBD1 (5 bases). Germline assignment: CDR1 MNHNY and CDR2 SVGAGI (reference sequence). V lost 6 bases to trimming and J lost 9 bases, with 18 bases between them. The CDR3 spans 15 residues. The CDR3 protein is CASSLLGQGSSPLHF. CDR3 DNA: TGTGCCAGCAGCCTTCTAGGCCAGGGAAGTTCACCCCTCCACTTT.

This chain connects TRBV10-3 to TRBJ2-2; the D gene is possibly TRBD1 (7 bases). The CDR3 sequence is 19 residues long. V lost 2 bases to trimming and J lost 5 bases, with 24 bases between them. Germline lookup yields CDR1 ENHRY and CDR2 SYGVKD. CDR3 nucleotide sequence: TGTGCCATCAGTGAGGGGGCGGGACAGTGGTCTCCAAAGACCGGGGAGCTGTTTTTT. Its translation is CAISEGAGQWSPKTGELFF.

V is TRBV5-8 and J is TRBJ2-2, with 7 bases identical to TRBD2. CDR3 size: 18 residues. Trimming cost V 2 bases and J 2 bases; bases outside gene matches: 12. The germline gives CDR1 SGHTS, CDR2 YDEGEE. The CDR3 reads CASSFSYHTGGNTGELFF. Here the CDR3 DNA reads TGTGCCAGCAGCTTTTCGTATCATACGGGAGGTAACACCGGGGAGCTGTTTTTT. Drawing the rest from reference TRBV5-8 and TRBJ2-2, the complete variable domain is EAGVTQSPTHLIKTRGQQATLRCSPISGHTSVYWYQQALGLGLQFLLWYDEGEERNRGNFPPRFSGRQFPNYSSELNVNALELEDSALYLCASSFSYHTGGNTGELFFGEGSRLTVL.

The chain couples TRBV19 to TRBJ1-1, with TRBD1 matching over 8 bases. The CDR3 is 14 amino acids. CDR1 and CDR2 (germline): LNHDA, SQIVND (reference sequence). Germline trimming cut 6 bases from V and 2 bases from J; bases unmatched to any gene: 5. CDR3 sequence (DNA): TGTGCCAGTAGCTGGACAGGGAGCAACACTGAAGCTTTCTTT. Protein: CASSWTGSNTEAFF.

V gene TRBV19 combines with J gene TRBJ2-1; the match to TRBD2 covers 14 bases. V was clipped by 8 bases and J by 15 bases; unmatched bases: 18. CDR1 is LNHDA, CDR2 SQIVND, per germline (reference sequence). CDR3 size: 16 residues. DNA of the CDR3: TGTGCCAGTGTAGGACTAGCGGGAGGCCAACCTATTGAACGGTTCTTC. Translating it yields CASVGLAGGQPIERFF. Full variable domain (missing parts from reference TRBV19 and TRBJ2-1): DGGITQSPKYLFRKEGQNVTLSCEQNLNHDAMYWYRQDPGQGLRLIYYSQIVNDFQKGDIAEGYSVSREKKESFPLTVTSAQKNPTAFYLCASVGLAGGQPIERFFGPGTRLTVL.

The J gene is TRBJ2-3, the V gene TRBV7-8; 8 nucleotides align to TRBD1. The length of the CDR3 is 16 residues. The V and J ends lost 5 bases and 7 bases, in that order; junction bases with no gene match: 14. CDR1 is SGHVS and CDR2 is FQNEAQ in the germline V gene. In DNA form, the CDR3 reads TGTGCCAGCAGCCTCAAGCGACAGGGGTGGGGGAATACGCAGTATTTT. It codes for CASSLKRQGWGNTQYF.

This clone was seen only once. The chain is built from TRBV5-1 and TRBJ2-1, with a tentative D call TRBD1 (5 bases). The CDR3 runs to 16 residues. The germline V and J ends were trimmed by 1 base and 7 bases, with 18 bases remaining between them. In germline, CDR1 is SGHRS, CDR2 YFSETQ. The CDR3 spells CASSLSGPPGWNEQFF. The CDR3 DNA is TGCGCCAGCAGCTTGTCAGGGCCTCCCGGCTGGAATGAGCAGTTCTTC.

The chain recombines TRBV5-1 with TRBJ1-2; maybe TRBD1 (5 bases). Trimming stripped 5 bases from V and 3 bases from J, with 14 bases between. CDR3 length: 14 residues. Germline V CDR1 and CDR2: SGHRS, YFSETQ. In DNA, the CDR3 is TGCGCCAGCAGGGCCCAGGGCATGGACTATGGCTACACCTTC. It encodes CASRAQGMDYGYTF.

This clone appeared a single time. The J gene is TRBJ1-2, the V gene TRBV6-5, with D maybe TRBD1 (5 bases). This CDR3 is built from 13 residues. V dropped 6 bases and J dropped 4 bases, with 12 bases sitting between them. CDR1 and CDR2 from the germline V gene are MNHEY and SVGAGI. CDR3 in amino acids: CASSVGVSYGYTF. For the CDR3, the DNA is TGTGCCAGCAGCGTAGGGGTGTCCTATGGCTACACCTTC.

This clone was found a few times. The genes are TRBV3-1 (or the pseudogene TRBV3-2) and TRBJ1-4; 11 bases map to TRBD1. The CDR3 is made up of 15 amino acids. Germline CDR1 is LGHDT and CDR2 is YNNKEL (reference sequence). Trimming removed 6 bases from V and 7 bases from J; junction bases left unmatched: 7. CDR3 in DNA: TGTGCCAGCAGTCGTGACGGGACAGGGGGTGAAAAACTGTTTTTT. Translated: CASSRDGTGGEKLFF.

This rearrangement joins TRBV18 to TRBJ1-2, with 10 bases that match TRBD1. After removal of 4 bases from V and 7 bases from J, the junction contained 6 bases not matched to a gene. The length of the CDR3 is 14 residues. The V gene's germline CDR1 is KGHSH and CDR2 LQKENI. The CDR3 spells CASSLGQGDRGYTF. The DNA for the CDR3 is TGTGCCAGCTCACTCGGACAGGGGGATCGTGGCTACACCTTC.

J is TRBJ1-1 and V is TRBV18; the D is unclear. The CDR3 contains 16 residues. CDR1 and CDR2 from the germline V gene are KGHSH and LQKENI. V lost 2 bases, J lost 0 bases, and 13 bases lay in between. The CDR3 protein is CASSPRARGMNTEAFF. The DNA of the CDR3 is TGTGCCAGCTCACCAAGGGCCCGGGGAATGAACACTGAAGCTTTCTTT. The variable domain in full, completed from reference TRBV18 and TRBJ1-1, reads NAGVMQNPRHLVRRRGQEARLRCSPMKGHSHVYWYRQLPEEGLKFMVYLQKENIIDESGMPKERFSAEFPKEGPSILRIQQVVRGDSAAYFCASSPRARGMNTEAFFGQGTRLTVV.

The chain couples TRBV28 to TRBJ1-1; a possible D gene is TRBD1 (5 bases). CDR3 length: 14 amino acids. Germline lookup yields CDR1 MDHEN and CDR2 SYDVKM. The V gene lost 7 bases and the J gene lost 3 bases, with 15 bases spanning the gap. CDR3 in amino acids: CASTGAGLHTEAFF. Here the CDR3 DNA reads TGTGCCAGCACAGGAGCAGGGCTCCACACTGAAGCTTTCTTT.

This chain connects TRBV24-1 to TRBJ2-1, with 10 bases that match TRBD2. Trimming took 5 bases from V and 6 from J; bases not matched to a gene: 3. The CDR3 runs to 14 residues. Germline-derived CDR1 and CDR2 are KGHDR and SFDVKD. In DNA form, the CDR3 reads TGTGCCACCAGTGGGGCTAGCGGGAGCAATGAGCAGTTCTTC. Protein sequence: CATSGASGSNEQFF.

This clone has more than one count but fewer than ten. This chain uses TRBV9 with TRBJ2-1, with no clear D. CDR3 length: 13 amino acids. With 1 base removed from V and 6 bases from J, the gap between germline ends came to 8 bases. Germline V CDR1 and CDR2: SGDLS, YYNGEE. The CDR3 DNA sequence: TGTGCCAGCAGCGTAAGCGTGTTCAATGAGCAGTTCTTC. Residues: CASSVSVFNEQFF.

The gene calls are TRBV9 and TRBJ1-2; no firm D call. V lost 0 bases to trimming and J lost 1 base, with 10 bases between them. This CDR3 contains 15 residues. CDR1 is SGDLS and CDR2 is YYNGEE in the germline V gene. The CDR3 spells CASSVAGSYNYGYTF. The CDR3 DNA sequence: TGTGCCAGCAGCGTAGCGGGGTCTTATAACTATGGCTACACCTTC.

Of note for this clone: A clone one base away is much larger, so this may be a read error. This chain's CDR3 is CASSFQNTEAFF. The DNA of the CDR3 is TGTGCCAGCAGTTTCCAGAACACTGAAGCTTTCTTT. This chain connects TRBV12-3 or TRBV12-4 to TRBJ1-1, with no clear D. Between the trimmed V and J ends, which lost 3 bases and 1 base, there was a span of 3 bases. The length of the CDR3 is 12 residues.

The gene calls are TRBV4-2 and TRBJ2-2; 10 bases fit TRBD2. This CDR3 is built from 20 residues. CDR1 and CDR2 from the germline V gene are LGHNA and YNFKEQ. Unmatched junction bases numbered 15, after V lost 4 bases and J lost 1 base. As DNA, the CDR3 is TGTGCCAGCAGCCGTGAACGCGCCGGGACTAGCGCAAAGAACACCGGGGAGCTGTTTTTT. This gives the protein CASSRERAGTSAKNTGELFF.

CDR3 amino acids: CASRVIQGNQPQHF. In nucleotides, the CDR3 is TGTGCCAGCAGAGTCATCCAGGGAAATCAGCCCCAGCATTTT. The chain employs TRBV28 and TRBJ1-5; the D gene is possibly TRBD1 (5 bases). There are 14 residues in the CDR3. CDR1 is MDHEN, CDR2 SYDVKM, per germline. Trimming took 6 bases from V and 4 from J, leaving 13 bases between them.

This chain links TRBV30 with TRBJ1-2; D may be TRBD1 (6 bases). V shed 3 bases and J shed 5 bases, with 16 bases lying between them. Germline CDR1 and CDR2: GTSNPN and SVGIG (reference sequence). The CDR3 spans 14 residues. This CDR3 is CAWRGGQGEYGYTF. DNA for the CDR3: TGTGCCTGGAGGGGGGGGCAAGGGGAGTATGGCTACACCTTC.

The CDR3: CASSLREVGELFF. In nucleotides, the CDR3 is TGTGCCAGCAGTTTAAGAGAGGTCGGGGAGCTGTTTTTT. The V and J genes are TRBV12-3 or TRBV12-4 and TRBJ2-2; D is undetermined. Trimming pared 2 bases from V and 7 bases from J, leaving 8 bases between. The CDR3 runs 13 residues.

The J gene is TRBJ1-1, the V gene TRBV11-3; 10 bases are a match to TRBD1. V trimming: 5 bases; J trimming: 5 bases; junction bases outside the gene matches: 5. Per germline, CDR1 SGHNT and CDR2 YENEEA. This CDR3 contains 14 residues. The CDR3 sequence is CASSQTGGRTEAFF. As DNA, the CDR3 is TGTGCCAGCAGCCAGACAGGGGGCCGGACTGAAGCTTTCTTT.

The rearrangement joins TRBV18 to TRBJ1-4, with D unresolved. The V gene lost 6 bases and the J gene lost 0 bases, with 17 bases spanning the gap. The CDR3 covers 17 residues. The germline gives CDR1 KGHSH, CDR2 LQKENI. The CDR3 nucleotides are TGTGCCAGCTCGTCGTATGGTGGGCGAGCAACTAATGAAAAACTGTTTTTT. This translates into CASSSYGGRATNEKLFF.

This chain connects TRBV12-3 or TRBV12-4 to TRBJ1-1; TRBD1 is a possible D gene (6 bases). The ends were cut back, 6 bases at V and 8 bases at J, with 10 bases in the middle. The CDR3 runs 11 residues. CDR3 residues: CASSSGTEAFF. The CDR3 DNA follows: TGTGCCAGCAGCTCCGGGACAGAAGCTTTCTTT.